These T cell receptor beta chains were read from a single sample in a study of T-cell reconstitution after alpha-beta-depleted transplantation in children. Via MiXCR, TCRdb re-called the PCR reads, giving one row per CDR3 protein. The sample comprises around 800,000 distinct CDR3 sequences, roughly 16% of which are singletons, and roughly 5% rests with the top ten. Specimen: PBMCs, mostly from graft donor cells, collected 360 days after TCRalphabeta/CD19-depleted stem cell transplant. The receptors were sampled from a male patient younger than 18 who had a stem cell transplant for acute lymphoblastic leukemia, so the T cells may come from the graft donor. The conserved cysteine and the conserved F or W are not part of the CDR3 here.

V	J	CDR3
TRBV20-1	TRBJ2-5	SAPRDRDQETQY
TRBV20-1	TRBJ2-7	SAGQLEQY
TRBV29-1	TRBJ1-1	SVAVFMNTEAF
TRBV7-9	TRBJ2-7	ASSPEGVEGEQY
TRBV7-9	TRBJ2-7	ASSEGLAGGHEQY
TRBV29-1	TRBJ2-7	SVVPGRSYEQY
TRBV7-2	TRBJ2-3	ASSSLGTSGISDTQY
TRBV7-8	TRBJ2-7	ASNPETGGYEQY
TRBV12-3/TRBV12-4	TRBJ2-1	ASSRNGAGNEQF
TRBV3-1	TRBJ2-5	VSITAPGETQY
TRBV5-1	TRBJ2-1	ASSRDISSYNEQF
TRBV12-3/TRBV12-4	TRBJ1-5	ASSFAPGRGLNQPQH
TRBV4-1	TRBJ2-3	ASSHEAGGSVTDTQY
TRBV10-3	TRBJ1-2	AISESLRLTNYGYT
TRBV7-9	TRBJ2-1	ASSTRTSGSNRSSYNEQF
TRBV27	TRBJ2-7	ASSLQGGGSYEQY
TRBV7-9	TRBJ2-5	ASSHELFMAQY
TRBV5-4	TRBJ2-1	ASSYLGGRNEQF